Shown below are 4 T cell receptor beta chains from a single sample sequenced in a study of blood T cell repertoires in COVID-19. Sequenced by immunoSEQ multiplex PCR; TCRdb stores in-frame clones only, minus some. The sample has about 200,000 clones; 90% to 95% are singletons. Sequenced sample: peripheral blood. These receptors all stem from a man aged 25-45 years with COVID-19, enrolled during active disease.

The chain is built from TRBV27 and TRBJ2-7; TRBD1 matches 9 bases. J gave up 7 bases and V 4 bases, and 8 bases lay outside the gene matches. The germline CDR1 and CDR2 sequences are MNHEY and SMNVEV (reference sequence). The CDR3 has 14 amino acids. The CDR3 sequence is CASSWGQGGGEQYF. CDR3 nucleotide sequence: TGTGCCAGCAGTTGGGGACAGGGAGGTGGGGAGCAGTACTTC.

The CDR3 nucleotides read TGCGCCAGCAGCCCCCGAGTGAGCGAACAAGAGACCCAGTACTTC. Protein: CASSPRVSEQETQYF. The chain employs TRBV5-1 and TRBJ2-5; D not resolved. The V gene lost 4 bases and the J gene lost 2 bases, with 15 bases spanning the gap. Looked up from germline, CDR1 is SGHRS and CDR2 is YFSETQ. The CDR3 is 15 residues long.

V and J are TRBV5-1 and TRBJ1-5; D is ambiguous. This CDR3 is built from 12 residues. Deletions cut 0 bases from V and 5 bases from J, with 3 bases between. Germline lookup yields CDR1 SGHRS and CDR2 YFSETQ. The CDR3 sequence is CASSLADQPQHF. The CDR3 DNA sequence: TGCGCCAGCAGCTTGGCAGATCAGCCCCAGCATTTT.

The J gene is TRBJ1-2, the V gene TRBV19; 10 bases are shared with TRBD1. The V gene end was trimmed by 3 bases and the J gene end by 7 bases; junction bases not matched to a gene: 2. CDR3 length: 13 residues. Per germline, CDR1 LNHDA and CDR2 SQIVND (reference sequence). DNA for the CDR3: TGTGCCAGTAGTATCGACAGGGGGCCTGGCTACACCTTC. As protein: CASSIDRGPGYTF.